This TCR beta chain was identified during a study of blood T cell repertoires in COVID-19. Profiling relied on immunoSEQ multiplex PCR, and the TCRdb table lists in-frame clones only, not all of them. Of hundreds of thousands of clones in the sample, 80% were seen once. Germline V lookup: CDR1 LGHDT, CDR2 YNNKEL (reference sequence). V shed 1 base and J shed 4 bases, with 11 bases lying between them. This CDR3 comprises 15 residues. Study members were between about 18 and 100 years old and lived in approximately 25 US regions. V usage is TRBV3-1 (or the pseudogene TRBV3-2) and J usage is TRBJ2-1, with a possible D match to TRBD1 (6 bases). This clonotype was obtained from a man younger than 40 with acute COVID-19. The sequenced sample was PBMCs or T cells enriched from blood (not recorded which). This CDR3 is CASSQGPGTYNEQFF. The CDR3 nucleotides read TGTGCCAGCAGCCAAGGACCGGGGACATACAATGAGCAGTTCTTC.